Listed below are T cell receptor beta chains from one sample, sequenced in a study of early T cells in non-severe SARS-CoV-2 infection. Each CDR3 protein is one row after TCRdb ran MiXCR on the 5' RACE reads. The sample holds around 58,000 distinct CDR3 sequences, 4.9% seen once. The sample comprised whole blood. The receptors originated from an adult who was a healthcare worker with PCR-confirmed SARS-CoV-2 infection or an uninfected control (not recorded which). Both conserved end residues are part of each CDR3. The D gene is left open where the match is weak. Expanded clones get a size class; other rows say once, few or many, or leave the size out.

V,size,J,D,CDR3,DNA
TRBV18,many,TRBJ1-1,NA,CASSRDWNTEAFF,TGTGCCAGCTCCAGGGACTGGAACACTGAAGCTTTCTTT
TRBV13,few,TRBJ2-7,TRBD2,CASSSLTSGRFSYEQYF,TGTGCCAGCAGCTCCCTTACTAGCGGGCGTTTTTCCTACGAGCAGTACTTC
TRBV10-3,NA,TRBJ2-5,TRBD1,CAISEPGQGLETQYF,TGTGCCATCAGTGAGCCGGGACAGGGGTTGGAGACCCAGTACTTC
TRBV3-1,few,TRBJ2-7,TRBD2,CASSETSGRGYEQYF,TGTGCCAGCAGTGAGACTAGCGGGAGGGGCTACGAGCAGTACTTC
TRBV4-1,many,TRBJ2-1,NA,CASSQAEGYNEQFF,TGCGCCAGCAGCCAAGCGGAGGGGTACAATGAGCAGTTCTTC
TRBV27,few,TRBJ1-2,NA,CASSLVANYGYTF,TGTGCCAGCAGTTTAGTGGCTAACTATGGCTACACCTTC
TRBV3-1,NA,TRBJ2-7,TRBD1,CASSQGTGDFYEQYF,TGTGCCAGCAGCCAAGGGACAGGGGACTTTTACGAGCAGTACTTC
TRBV7-3,NA,TRBJ2-3,TRBD2,CASSLMAGDADTQYF,TGTGCCAGCAGCTTAATGGCGGGAGACGCAGATACGCAGTATTTT
TRBV7-9,many,TRBJ1-1,NA,CASSSRAPVDTEAFF,TGTGCCAGCAGCTCCCGGGCCCCGGTAGACACTGAAGCTTTCTTT
TRBV6-4,few,TRBJ2-7,TRBD2,CASLWIISGGPSYEQYF,TGTGCCAGCCTCTGGATTATTAGCGGGGGCCCTTCCTACGAGCAGTACTTC
TRBV7-2,few,TRBJ2-2,NA,CASSPRQRNTGELFF,TGTGCCAGCAGCCCCCGACAGAGGAACACCGGGGAGCTGTTTTTT
TRBV3-1,many,TRBJ2-1,TRBD1,CASRIDRGDNEQFF,TGTGCCAGCAGGATCGACAGGGGCGACAATGAGCAGTTCTTC
TRBV12-3/TRBV12-4,many,TRBJ1-5,TRBD1,CASSFGTGNDQPQHF,TGTGCCAGCAGTTTCGGGACAGGGAACGATCAGCCCCAGCATTTT
TRBV12-3/TRBV12-4,NA,TRBJ1-1,TRBD1,CASSLQGASTEAFF,TGTGCCAGCAGTCTACAGGGGGCCAGCACTGAAGCTTTCTTT
TRBV7-2,many,TRBJ2-3,TRBD2,CASSLGSGSTDTQYF,TGTGCCAGCAGCTTAGGTAGCGGGTCCACAGATACGCAGTATTTT
TRBV7-9,few,TRBJ2-7,NA,CASSPPTGTGFYEQYF,TGTGCCAGCAGCCCCCCGACTGGGACTGGTTTCTACGAGCAGTACTTC
TRBV6-6,NA,TRBJ2-1,NA,CASSRTTNEQFF,TGTGCCAGCAGTAGAACCACCAATGAGCAGTTCTTC
TRBV14,NA,TRBJ1-2,NA,CASSQVVGGNYGYTF,TGTGCCAGCAGCCAAGTGGTAGGGGGAAACTATGGCTACACCTTC
TRBV20-1,many,TRBJ2-7,TRBD2,CSASLSGGSYEQYF,TGCAGTGCTAGTCTAAGCGGGGGTTCCTACGAGCAGTACTTC
TRBV7-2,many,TRBJ2-2,NA,CASSPMGLNTGELFF,TGTGCCAGCAGCCCCATGGGTCTGAACACCGGGGAGCTGTTTTTT
TRBV18,many,TRBJ1-1,NA,CASSPGGLVYEAFF,TGTGCCAGCTCACCCGGGGGACTGGTTTATGAAGCTTTCTTT
TRBV6-1,many,TRBJ2-7,TRBD2,CASSSPTGGARYEQYF,TGTGCCAGCAGTAGCCCCACGGGGGGAGCTCGCTACGAGCAGTACTTC
TRBV13,many,TRBJ1-1,NA,CASNPGLNAFF,TGTGCCAGCAACCCGGGACTGAACGCTTTCTTT
TRBV14,many,TRBJ2-1,TRBD2,CASSLRTSGGAYNEQFF,TGTGCCAGCAGCCTGCGGACTAGCGGGGGAGCTTACAATGAGCAGTTCTTC
TRBV24-1,NA,TRBJ2-5,TRBD2,CATSDSGLAGRQETQYF,TGTGCCACCAGTGATTCCGGACTAGCGGGACGACAAGAGACCCAGTACTTC
TRBV11-2,many,TRBJ1-6,NA,CASSRNVENSPLHF,TGTGCCAGCAGCCGGAACGTTGAGAATTCACCCCTCCACTTT
TRBV5-1,NA,TRBJ2-3,TRBD2,CASSLRGGRPDTQYF,TGCGCCAGCAGCTTGCGGGGGGGCCGCCCAGATACGCAGTATTTT
TRBV5-4,few,TRBJ2-7,NA,CASSFIGKVYEQYF,TGTGCCAGCAGCTTTATTGGAAAGGTCTACGAGCAGTACTTC
TRBV30,many,TRBJ2-1,NA,CAWSVNEQFF,TGTGCCTGGAGTGTCAATGAGCAGTTCTTC
TRBV29-1,many,TRBJ2-3,TRBD1,CSVETGADTQYF,TGCAGCGTTGAAACAGGGGCAGATACGCAGTATTTT
TRBV20-1,many,TRBJ2-1,TRBD2,CSARWTSDNEQFF,TGCAGTGCTAGATGGACTAGCGACAATGAGCAGTTCTTC
TRBV9,few,TRBJ2-7,NA,CASSSAGTAVVEQYF,TGTGCCAGCAGCTCGGCCGGGACCGCGGTTGTAGAGCAGTACTTC
TRBV10-3,many,TRBJ2-5,NA,CAISESRQLRETQYF,TGTGCCATCAGTGAGTCGAGACAGTTGCGGGAGACCCAGTACTTC
TRBV5-1,few,TRBJ1-1,NA,CASSFGHAGATEAFF,TGCGCCAGCAGCTTTGGCCATGCAGGGGCCACTGAAGCTTTCTTT
TRBV5-1,few,TRBJ2-5,TRBD2,CASSLNSGGPQETQYF,TGCGCCAGCAGCTTGAACTCGGGGGGACCTCAAGAGACCCAGTACTTC
TRBV7-2,many,TRBJ1-5,NA,CASSFIRGACQPQHF,TGTGCCAGCAGCTTTATCCGGGGCGCCTGTCAGCCCCAGCATTTT
TRBV3-1,few,TRBJ2-3,TRBD2,CASSPLAGNLNTDTQYF,TGTGCCAGCAGCCCTTTAGCGGGGAATTTAAACACAGATACGCAGTATTTT
TRBV12-3/TRBV12-4,few,TRBJ2-7,TRBD2,CASRPLLGGTYEQYF,TGTGCCAGCAGACCCCTGCTCGGGGGGACCTACGAGCAGTACTTC